Given below is one T cell receptor beta chain in context. Cohort 3 donors counted as recovered after two negative PCRs, clearance, or resolved symptoms. The method was immunoSEQ multiplex PCR; TCRdb's version includes in-frame clones alone and lacks a portion of them. The repertoire has fewer than 500,000 clones, approximately 90% of them found once; the top ten carry 0.7%. With V trimmed by 6 bases and J by 3 bases, 2 bases remained unmatched. This CDR3 has 13 residues. Per the germline V gene, CDR1 is MNHEY and CDR2 is SVGAGI. The sample comes from a study of blood T cell repertoires in COVID-19. Study background: PBMCs, B-cell-depleted T cells, or T cells were the source of the cDNA or gDNA that made up the material.

The clonotype was recovered from a woman between 18 and 29 years old who had recovered from COVID-19. The sequenced sample was PBMCs or T cells enriched from blood (not recorded which). V usage is TRBV6-5 and J usage is TRBJ2-5; 9 bases line up with TRBD2. CDR3 DNA: TGTGCCAGCAGGTTAGCGGGGGAAGAGACCCAGTACTTC. Translation: CASRLAGEETQYF.